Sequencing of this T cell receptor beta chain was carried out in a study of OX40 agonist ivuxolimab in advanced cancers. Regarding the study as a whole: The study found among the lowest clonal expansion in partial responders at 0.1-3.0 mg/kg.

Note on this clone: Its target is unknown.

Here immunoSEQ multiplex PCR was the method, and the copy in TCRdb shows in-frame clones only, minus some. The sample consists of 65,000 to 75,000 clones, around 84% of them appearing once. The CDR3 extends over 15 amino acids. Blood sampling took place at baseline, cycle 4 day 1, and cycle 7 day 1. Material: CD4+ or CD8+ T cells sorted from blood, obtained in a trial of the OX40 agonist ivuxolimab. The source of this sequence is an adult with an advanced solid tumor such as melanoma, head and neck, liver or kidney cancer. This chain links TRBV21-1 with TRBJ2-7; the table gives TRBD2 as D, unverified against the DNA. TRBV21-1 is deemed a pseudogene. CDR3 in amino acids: CASSKATSGRWEQYF. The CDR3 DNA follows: TGTGCCAGCAGCAAAGCGACTAGCGGGAGGTGGGAGCAGTACTTC.